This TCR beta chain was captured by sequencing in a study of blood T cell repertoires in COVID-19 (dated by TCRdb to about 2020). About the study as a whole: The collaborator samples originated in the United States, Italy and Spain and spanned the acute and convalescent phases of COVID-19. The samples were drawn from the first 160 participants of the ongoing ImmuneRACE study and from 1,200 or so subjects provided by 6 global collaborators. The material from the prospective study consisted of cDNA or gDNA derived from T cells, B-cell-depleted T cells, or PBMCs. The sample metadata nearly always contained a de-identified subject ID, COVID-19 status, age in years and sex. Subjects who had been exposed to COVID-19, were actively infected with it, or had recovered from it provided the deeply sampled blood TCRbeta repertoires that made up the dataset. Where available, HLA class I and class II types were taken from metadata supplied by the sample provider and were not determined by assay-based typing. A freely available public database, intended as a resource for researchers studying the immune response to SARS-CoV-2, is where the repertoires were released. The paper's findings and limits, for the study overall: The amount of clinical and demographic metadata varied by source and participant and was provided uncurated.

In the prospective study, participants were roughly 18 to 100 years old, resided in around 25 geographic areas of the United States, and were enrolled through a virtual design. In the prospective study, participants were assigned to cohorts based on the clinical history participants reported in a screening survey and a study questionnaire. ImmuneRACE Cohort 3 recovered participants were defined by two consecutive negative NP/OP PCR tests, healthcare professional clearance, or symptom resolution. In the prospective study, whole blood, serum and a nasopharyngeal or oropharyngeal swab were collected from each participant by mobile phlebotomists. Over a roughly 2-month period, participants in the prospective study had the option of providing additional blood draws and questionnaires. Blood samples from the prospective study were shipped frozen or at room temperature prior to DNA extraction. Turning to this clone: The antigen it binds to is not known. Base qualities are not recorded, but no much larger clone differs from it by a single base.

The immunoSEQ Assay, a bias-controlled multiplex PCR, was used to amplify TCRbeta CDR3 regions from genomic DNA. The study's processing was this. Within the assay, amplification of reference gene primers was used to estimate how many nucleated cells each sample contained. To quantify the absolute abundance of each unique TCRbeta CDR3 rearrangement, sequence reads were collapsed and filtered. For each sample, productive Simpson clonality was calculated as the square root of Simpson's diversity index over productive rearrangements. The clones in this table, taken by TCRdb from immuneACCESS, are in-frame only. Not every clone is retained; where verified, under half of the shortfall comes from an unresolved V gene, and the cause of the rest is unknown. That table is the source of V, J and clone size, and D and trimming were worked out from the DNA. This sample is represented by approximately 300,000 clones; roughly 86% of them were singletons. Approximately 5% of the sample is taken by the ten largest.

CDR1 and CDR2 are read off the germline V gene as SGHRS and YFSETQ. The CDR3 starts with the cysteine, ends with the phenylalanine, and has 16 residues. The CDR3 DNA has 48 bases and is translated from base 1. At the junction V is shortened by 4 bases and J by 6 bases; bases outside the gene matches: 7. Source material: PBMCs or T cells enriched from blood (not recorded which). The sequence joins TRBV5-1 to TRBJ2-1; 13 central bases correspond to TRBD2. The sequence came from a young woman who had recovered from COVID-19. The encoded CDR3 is CASSRTSGGASNEQFF. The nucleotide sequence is TGCGCCAGCAGCCGAACTAGCGGGGGGGCCAGCAATGAGCAGTTCTTC.